The T cell receptor beta chain described here comes from a study of CD8 T cells in ankylosing spondylitis. Study conclusions and caveats: Disease-linked clones had a CD8+ phenotype and relatively low frequency in peripheral blood. Blood from ankylosing spondylitis patients appeared to carry a characteristic roughly 8-variant TCR beta motif. Disease-linked clones reportedly showed significant enrichment in matched ankylosing spondylitis synovial fluid.

TCRdb reprocessed the 5' RACE reads via MiXCR and lists one record per CDR3 protein. The sample gives more than 500,000 distinct CDR3 sequences, about 5% of which show up once; roughly 3.2% is in the top ten. The junction had 6 bases not matched to a gene; V was cut back by 6 bases and J by 5 bases. The CDR3 loop spans 13 amino acids. The germline gives CDR1 MNHEY, CDR2 SVGEGT. This clonotype was seen repeatedly, ten times or more. Antigen specificity is unknown. The sequence derives from a male donor with ankylosing spondylitis. This sequence joins TRBV6-2 or TRBV6-3 and TRBJ2-5; TRBD1 agrees at 7 bases. Input material: blood, either unsorted or a sorted T cell fraction (not recorded which). The CDR3 region has the DNA TGTGCCAGCAGCTGGACAGGACAGGAGACCCAGTACTTC. Its translation: CASSWTGQETQYF.